This T cell receptor beta chain was captured by sequencing in a study of T-cell reconstitution after alpha-beta-depleted transplantation in children. J gave up 5 bases and V 4 bases, and 14 bases lay outside the gene matches. The CDR3 runs 18 residues. Germline values: CDR1 SGHRS, CDR2 YFSETQ. Unique molecular identifiers were used to barcode this TCRbeta library. TCRdb independently ran MiXCR on the PCR reads; one entry per CDR3 protein. The repertoire holds roughly 500,000 distinct CDR3 sequences, approximately 16% seen once, with 3.3% in the top ten. There are a few counts of this clonotype. The sequencing here drew on PBMCs from the stem cell graft donor, taken from the stem cell graft. The sequence derives from a human donor who donated a stem cell graft to a child with acute lymphoblastic leukemia. The chain recombines TRBV5-1 with TRBJ1-4; 10 nucleotides align to TRBD1. CDR3 loop: CASSLEPGQGPENEKLFF. The CDR3 region has the DNA TGCGCCAGCAGCCTAGAACCGGGACAGGGGCCCGAGAATGAAAAACTGTTTTTT.